This T cell receptor beta chain was identified in a study of T cell responses to AZD1222 COVID-19 vaccine. Study-level findings and limits: At baseline, just 6 or 7 AZD1222 recipients tested seropositive. Of spike-specific TCRs, nearly half reportedly target regions left unmutated in variants. A mostly white British donor set with more females was recruited, and clonal diversity was possibly underestimated. Dominant at 160-218 and 743-854, vaccine-associated CD4 TCRs also spanned spike.

Remarks on this clone: The antigen is unknown.

The repertoire was sequenced with immunoSEQ multiplex PCR; TCRdb's copy has only in-frame clones and lacks some. The sample carries under 200,000 clones, approximately 92% recorded once. Trimming left V 4 bases short and J 2 bases short, with 11 bases between. The CDR3 is 15 residues long. Germline assignment: CDR1 MGHRA and CDR2 YSYEKL. The origin of this receptor is an adult in good health. Here the sequenced sample was peripheral blood, taken on day 0 of AZD1222 vaccination. The V call is TRBV4-1, the J call TRBJ1-4; D may be TRBD1 (5 bases). The CDR3 protein is CASSPGTVTNEKLFF. CDR3 nucleotide sequence: TGCGCCAGCAGCCCCGGGACCGTGACTAATGAAAAACTGTTTTTT.